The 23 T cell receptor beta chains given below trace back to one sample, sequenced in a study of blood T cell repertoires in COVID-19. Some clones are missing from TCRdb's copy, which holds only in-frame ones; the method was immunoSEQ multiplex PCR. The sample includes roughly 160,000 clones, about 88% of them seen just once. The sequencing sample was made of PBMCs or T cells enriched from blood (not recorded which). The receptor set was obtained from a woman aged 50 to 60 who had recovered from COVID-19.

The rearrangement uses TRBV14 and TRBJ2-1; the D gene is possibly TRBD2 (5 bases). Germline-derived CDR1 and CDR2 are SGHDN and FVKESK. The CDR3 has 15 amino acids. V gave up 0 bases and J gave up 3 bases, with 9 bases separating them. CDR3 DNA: TGTGCCAGCAGCCAAGAACACGGAGGCTACAATGAGCAGTTCTTC. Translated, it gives CASSQEHGGYNEQFF.

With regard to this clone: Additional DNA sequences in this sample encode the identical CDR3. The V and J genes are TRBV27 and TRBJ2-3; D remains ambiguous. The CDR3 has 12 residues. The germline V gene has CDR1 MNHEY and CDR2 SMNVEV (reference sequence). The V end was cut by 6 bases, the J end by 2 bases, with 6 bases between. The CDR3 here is CASSPNTDTQYF. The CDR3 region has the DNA TGTGCCAGCAGCCCTAACACAGATACGCAGTATTTT.

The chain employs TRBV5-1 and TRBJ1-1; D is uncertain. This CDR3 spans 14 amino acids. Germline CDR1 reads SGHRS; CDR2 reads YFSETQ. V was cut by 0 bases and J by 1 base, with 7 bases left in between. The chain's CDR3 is CASSLASGNTEAFF. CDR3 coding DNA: TGCGCCAGCAGCTTGGCCTCCGGGAACACTGAAGCTTTCTTT.

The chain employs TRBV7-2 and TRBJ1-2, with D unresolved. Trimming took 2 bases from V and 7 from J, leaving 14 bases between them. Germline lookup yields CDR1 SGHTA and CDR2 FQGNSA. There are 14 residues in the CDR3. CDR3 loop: CASSLTPGYSGYTF. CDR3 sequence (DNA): TGTGCCAGCAGCTTAACGCCGGGGTATAGTGGCTACACCTTC. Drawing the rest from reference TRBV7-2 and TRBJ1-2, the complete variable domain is GAGVSQSPSNKVTEKGKDVELRCDPISGHTALYWYRQSLGQGLEFLIYFQGNSAPDKSGLPSDRFSAERTGGSVSTLTIQRTQQEDSAVYLCASSLTPGYSGYTFGSGTRLTVV.

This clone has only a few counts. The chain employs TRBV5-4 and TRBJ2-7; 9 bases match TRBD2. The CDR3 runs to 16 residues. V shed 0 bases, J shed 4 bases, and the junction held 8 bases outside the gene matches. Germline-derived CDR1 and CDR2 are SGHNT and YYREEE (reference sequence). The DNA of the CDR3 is TGTGCCAGCAGCTTGGCTCCTCAGCGGGAGGTTTACGAGCAGTACTTC. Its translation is CASSLAPQREVYEQYF.

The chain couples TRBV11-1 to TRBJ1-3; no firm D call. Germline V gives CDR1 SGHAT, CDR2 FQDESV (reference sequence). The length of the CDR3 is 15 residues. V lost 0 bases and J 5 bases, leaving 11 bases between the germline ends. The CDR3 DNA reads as TGTGCCAGCAGCTTAGCCGCCGGAGGTCGAAACACCATATATTTT. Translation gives CASSLAAGGRNTIYF. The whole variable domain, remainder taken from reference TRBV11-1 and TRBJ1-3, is EAEVAQSPRYKITEKSQAVAFWCDPISGHATLYWYRQILGQGPELLVQFQDESVVDDSQLPKDRFSAERLKGVDSTLKIQPAELGDSAMYLCASSLAAGGRNTIYFGEGSWLTVV.

CDR3 protein: CASIRAGGAYEQYF. The CDR3 bases are TGTGCCAGCATCAGGGCGGGAGGGGCCTACGAGCAGTACTTC. The rearrangement links TRBV28 to TRBJ2-7, with TRBD2 identical over 9 bases. Germline values: CDR1 MDHEN, CDR2 SYDVKM. V dropped 7 bases and J dropped 2; count of bases not matched to a gene: 6. The CDR3 is 14 amino acids.

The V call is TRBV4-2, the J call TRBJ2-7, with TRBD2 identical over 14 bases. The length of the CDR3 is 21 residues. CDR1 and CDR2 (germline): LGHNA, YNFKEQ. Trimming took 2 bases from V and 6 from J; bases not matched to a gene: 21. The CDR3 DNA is TGTGCCAGCAGCCAATTCTGGGCAGGAGAGGGACTAGCGGGAGTAGGGGTCGAGCAGTACTTC. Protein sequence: CASSQFWAGEGLAGVGVEQYF.

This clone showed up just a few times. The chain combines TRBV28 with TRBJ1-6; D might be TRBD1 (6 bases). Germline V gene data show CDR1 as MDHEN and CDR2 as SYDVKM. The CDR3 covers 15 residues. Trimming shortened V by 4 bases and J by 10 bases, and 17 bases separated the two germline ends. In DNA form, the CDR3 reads TGTGCCAGCAGTTCCAGGGGCCGCGTTCTCTCACCCCTCCACTTT. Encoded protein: CASSSRGRVLSPLHF.

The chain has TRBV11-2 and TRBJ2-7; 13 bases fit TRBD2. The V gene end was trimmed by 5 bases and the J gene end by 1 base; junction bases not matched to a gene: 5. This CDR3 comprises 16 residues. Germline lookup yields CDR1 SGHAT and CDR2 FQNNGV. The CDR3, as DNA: TGTGCCAGCAGCATCCAGACTAGCGGGAGGTCCTACGAGCAGTACTTC. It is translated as CASSIQTSGRSYEQYF.

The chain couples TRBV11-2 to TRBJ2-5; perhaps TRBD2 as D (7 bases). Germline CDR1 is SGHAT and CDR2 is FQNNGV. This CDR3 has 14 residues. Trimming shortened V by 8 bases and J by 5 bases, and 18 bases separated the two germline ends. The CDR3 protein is CASYRAGVGETQYF. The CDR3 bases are TGTGCCAGCTACAGGGCGGGAGTAGGGGAGACCCAGTACTTC. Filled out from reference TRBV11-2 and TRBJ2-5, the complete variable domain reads EAGVAQSPRYKIIEKRQSVAFWCNPISGHATLYWYQQILGQGPKLLIQFQNNGVVDDSQLPKDRFSAERLKGVDSTLKIQPAKLEDSAVYLCASYRAGVGETQYFGPGTRLLVL.

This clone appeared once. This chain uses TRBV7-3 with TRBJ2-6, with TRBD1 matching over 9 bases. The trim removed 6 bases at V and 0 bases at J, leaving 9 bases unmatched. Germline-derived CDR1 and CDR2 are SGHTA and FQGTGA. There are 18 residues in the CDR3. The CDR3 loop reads CASRADRGVSSGANVLTF. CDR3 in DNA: TGTGCCAGCAGGGCCGACAGGGGGGTTAGCTCTGGGGCCAACGTCCTGACTTTC.

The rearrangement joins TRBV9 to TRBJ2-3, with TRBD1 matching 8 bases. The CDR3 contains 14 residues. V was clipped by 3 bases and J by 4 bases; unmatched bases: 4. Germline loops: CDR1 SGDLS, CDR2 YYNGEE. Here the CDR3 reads CASSAGQGPDTQYF. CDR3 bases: TGTGCCAGCAGCGCCGGACAGGGACCAGATACGCAGTATTTT.

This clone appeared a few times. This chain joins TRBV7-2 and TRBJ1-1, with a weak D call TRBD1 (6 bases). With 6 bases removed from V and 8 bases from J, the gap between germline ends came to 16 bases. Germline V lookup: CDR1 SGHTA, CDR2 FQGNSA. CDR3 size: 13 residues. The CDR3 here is CASSSTRQAEAFF. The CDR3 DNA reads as TGTGCCAGCAGTTCAACTCGACAGGCGGAAGCTTTCTTT. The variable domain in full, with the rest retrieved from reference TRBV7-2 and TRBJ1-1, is GAGVSQSPSNKVTEKGKDVELRCDPISGHTALYWYRQSLGQGLEFLIYFQGNSAPDKSGLPSDRFSAERTGGSVSTLTIQRTQQEDSAVYLCASSSTRQAEAFFGQGTRLTVV.

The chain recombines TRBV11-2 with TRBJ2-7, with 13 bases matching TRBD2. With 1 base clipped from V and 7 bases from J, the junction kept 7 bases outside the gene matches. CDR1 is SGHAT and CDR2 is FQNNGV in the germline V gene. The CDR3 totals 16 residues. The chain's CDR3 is CASSLAAGLAGFEQYF. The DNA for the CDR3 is TGTGCCAGCAGCTTAGCAGCGGGACTAGCGGGATTTGAGCAGTACTTC.

The CDR3 DNA follows: TGTGCCACCAGCAGAGACCGATCCGGAGCGGGGTATGGCTACACCTTC. The encoded protein is CATSRDRSGAGYGYTF. The chain is built from TRBV15 and TRBJ1-2; no reliable D call. The CDR3 is 16 residues long. The V end lost 0 bases, the J end lost 5 bases, and 16 bases lay between the germline ends. Germline V gene sequence: CDR1 LNHNV, CDR2 YYDKDF (reference sequence).

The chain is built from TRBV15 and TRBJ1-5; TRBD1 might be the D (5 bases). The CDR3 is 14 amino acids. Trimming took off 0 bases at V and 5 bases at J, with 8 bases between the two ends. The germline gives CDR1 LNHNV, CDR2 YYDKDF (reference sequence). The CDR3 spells CATSRDQGHQPQHF. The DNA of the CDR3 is TGTGCCACCAGCAGAGATCAGGGCCATCAGCCCCAGCATTTT. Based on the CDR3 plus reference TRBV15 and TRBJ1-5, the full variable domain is DAMVIQNPRYQVTQFGKPVTLSCSQTLNHNVMYWYQQKSSQAPKLLFHYYDKDFNNEADTPDNFQSRRPNTSFCFLDIRSPGLGDTAMYLCATSRDQGHQPQHFGDGTRLSIL.

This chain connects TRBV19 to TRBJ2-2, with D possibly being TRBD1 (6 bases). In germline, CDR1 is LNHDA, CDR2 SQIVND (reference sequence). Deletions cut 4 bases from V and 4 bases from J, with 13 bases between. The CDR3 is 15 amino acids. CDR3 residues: CASSNQGLATGELFF. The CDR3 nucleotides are TGTGCCAGTAGTAACCAGGGGTTAGCCACCGGGGAGCTGTTTTTT.

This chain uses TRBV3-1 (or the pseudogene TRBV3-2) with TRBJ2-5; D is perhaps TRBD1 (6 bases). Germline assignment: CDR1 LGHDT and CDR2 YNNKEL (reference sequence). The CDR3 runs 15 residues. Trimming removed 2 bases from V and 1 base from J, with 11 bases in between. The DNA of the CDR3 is TGTGCCAGCAGCCAAATAGGGGGTTTCCAAGAGACCCAGTACTTC. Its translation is CASSQIGGFQETQYF.

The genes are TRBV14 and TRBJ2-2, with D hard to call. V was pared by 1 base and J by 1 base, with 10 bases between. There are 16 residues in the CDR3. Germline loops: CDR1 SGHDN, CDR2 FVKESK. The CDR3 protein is CASSQVSPGNTGELFF. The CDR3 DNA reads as TGTGCCAGCAGCCAAGTGAGTCCAGGGAACACCGGGGAGCTGTTTTTT.

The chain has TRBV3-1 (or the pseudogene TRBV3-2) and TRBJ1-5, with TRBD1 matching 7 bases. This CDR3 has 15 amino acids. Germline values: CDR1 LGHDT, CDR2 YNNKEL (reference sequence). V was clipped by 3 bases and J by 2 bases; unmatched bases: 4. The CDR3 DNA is TGTGCCAGCAGCCAGCAGGGGGTGGGCAATCAGCCCCAGCATTTT. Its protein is CASSQQGVGNQPQHF.

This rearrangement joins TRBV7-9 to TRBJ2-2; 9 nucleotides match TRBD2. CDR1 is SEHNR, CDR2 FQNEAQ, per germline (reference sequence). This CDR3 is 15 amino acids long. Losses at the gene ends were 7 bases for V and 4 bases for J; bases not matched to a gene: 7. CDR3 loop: CASTPGLALTGELFF. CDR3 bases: TGTGCCAGCACCCCGGGACTAGCCCTCACCGGGGAGCTGTTTTTT. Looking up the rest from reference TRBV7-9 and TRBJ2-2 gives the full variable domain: DTGVSQNPRHKITKRGQNVTFRCDPISEHNRLYWYRQTLGQGPEFLTYFQNEAQLEKSRLLSDRFSAERPKGSFSTLEIQRTEQGDSAMYLCASTPGLALTGELFFGEGSRLTVL.

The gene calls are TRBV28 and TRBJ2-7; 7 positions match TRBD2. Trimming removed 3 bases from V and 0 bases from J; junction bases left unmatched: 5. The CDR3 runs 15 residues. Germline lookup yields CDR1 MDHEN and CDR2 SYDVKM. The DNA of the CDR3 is TGTGCCAGCAGTTTTGGCGGGAGTAGCTCCTACGAGCAGTACTTC. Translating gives CASSFGGSSSYEQYF.